The present TCR beta chain was sequenced within a study of OX40 agonist ivuxolimab in advanced cancers. About this clone itself: Its antigen is unknown.

Findings and caveats of the study: Expanded clones belonging to CD8+ T cells outnumbered, on average, those of CD4+.

There are 17 residues in the CDR3. Some clones are missing from TCRdb's copy, which holds only in-frame ones; the method was immunoSEQ multiplex PCR. This sample carries approximately 41,000 clones, more than 75% of them seen once, and the ten largest clones take about 40%. This TCR was recovered from an adult with an advanced solid tumor such as melanoma, head and neck, liver or kidney cancer. The genes are TRBV21-1 and TRBJ2-6; the D call of TRBD1 is as the table states it, not checked on the DNA. TRBV21-1 is reported as a pseudogene. The sequencing here drew on CD4+ or CD8+ T cells sorted from blood, taken in a trial of the OX40 agonist ivuxolimab. The CDR3 region has the DNA TGTGCCAGCAGCAACCGGGACAGTCGCTCTGGGGCCAACGTCCTGACTTTC. This sequence encodes CASSNRDSRSGANVLTF.